A single sample is the source of the 5 T cell receptor beta chains below, sequenced in a study of neoadjuvant nivolumab and ipilimumab in lung cancer (dated by TCRdb to about 2020). The time point label on this specimen signifies: at surgical resection after neoadjuvant nivolumab +/- ipilimumab. The method behind the library was the immunoSEQ multiplex PCR assay. Imported from immuneACCESS, the table was reduced by TCRdb to in-frame sequences with V and J called. These copies leave out some clones; in studies compared against another copy, an unresolved V gene accounts for under half, and the cause of the remainder is not known. This sample lists approximately 2,000 clones; about 85% were detected once. The ten biggest clones cover around 2% of the sample. Source: adjacent normal lung tissue, taken after neoadjuvant nivolumab, alone or with ipilimumab, at or shortly before surgery. The receptor source for this set is an adult with non-small cell lung cancer.

The chain combines TRBV18 with TRBJ2-2, with 13 nucleotides matching TRBD2. CDR1 and CDR2 from the germline V gene are KGHSH and LQKENI. The CDR3 is made up of 14 amino acids. V lost 6 bases, J lost 7 bases, and 2 bases stayed unmatched. DNA of the CDR3: TGTGCCAGCTCCTGGACTAGCGGGAGCGGGGAGCTGTTTTTT. As protein: CASSWTSGSGELFF.

This CDR3 is CASSGGPQGSNYEQYF. CDR3 DNA sequence: TGTGCCAGCAGCGGGGGACCACAGGGCTCTAACTACGAGCAGTACTTC. The chain links TRBV7-2 to TRBJ2-7, with D perhaps TRBD1 (6 bases). CDR3 size: 16 residues. Germline V lookup: CDR1 SGHTA, CDR2 FQGNSA. V was cut by 5 bases and J by 3 bases, with 20 bases left in between.

The chain joins TRBV28 to TRBJ2-3; D unresolved. The CDR3 is 14 residues long. CDR1 MDHEN and CDR2 SYDVKM come from the germline V gene. V was pared by 3 bases and J by 1 base, with 8 bases between. The CDR3, as DNA: TGTGCCAGCAGTTTCGTTCTTGGCACAGATACGCAGTATTTT. This sequence encodes CASSFVLGTDTQYF.

The chain carries TRBV14 and TRBJ2-1; the match to TRBD2 covers 9 bases. The V segment lost 2 bases and the J segment 6 bases; nucleotides outside the gene matches: 5. This CDR3 is built from 15 residues. Germline V gives CDR1 SGHDN, CDR2 FVKESK. The CDR3 bases are TGTGCCAGCAGCCAACTACTAGCGGGTATCAATGAGCAGTTCTTC. Translated, it gives CASSQLLAGINEQFF.

This clone occurred once. J is TRBJ2-7 and V is TRBV5-1; D is perhaps TRBD2 (6 bases). V lost 6 bases and J lost 2, with 21 bases in between. This CDR3 contains 16 residues. Germline loops: CDR1 SGHRS, CDR2 YFSETQ. The CDR3 nucleotides are TGCGCCAGCAACTATTACACCGGGAGACCCCCCTACGAGCAGTACTTC. This gives the protein CASNYYTGRPPYEQYF.